The T cell receptor beta chain under discussion was sequenced for a study of a mutant IDH1 vaccine in newly diagnosed glioma. In the study overall: Beginning 4-6 weeks after radiotherapy alone, or with temozolomide cycles, vaccination took place.

TCRdb's table, derived via immunoSEQ multiplex PCR, lists solely in-frame clones and lacks some. The sample has roughly 110,000 clones; about 90% are singletons. Germline trimming cut 2 bases from V and 1 base from J; bases unmatched to any gene: 2. The length of the CDR3 is 15 residues. Germline values: CDR1 SNHLY, CDR2 FYNNEI. To note about this clone: As yet, its antigen is unknown.

Documented time point: week 11, during vaccination. One vaccine dose held 300 ug of mutant IDH1 20-mer peptide and came with topical imiquimod. The chain joins TRBV2 to TRBJ2-3, with 8 bases lining up with TRBD2. This sequence was found in a woman aged 45-59 years with glioma. Source: PBMCs, taken from a glioma patient whose treatment included an IDH1 peptide vaccine. CDR3 residues: CASSETSGRTDTQYF. Written as DNA, the CDR3 is TGTGCCAGCAGTGAAACTAGCGGCCGCACAGATACGCAGTATTTT.